This paragraph covers one T cell receptor (beta chain) sequence. The data derive from a study of memory CD4+ T cells and cytomegalovirus serostatus. Sequenced by immunoSEQ multiplex PCR; TCRdb stores in-frame clones only, minus some. This sample has around 60,000 clones, with 75% to 90% found just once. Germline V gene sequence: CDR1 SGHRS, CDR2 YFSETQ. The J segment lost 2 bases and the V segment lost 4 bases, leaving 5 bases of the junction unmatched. This CDR3 spans 16 amino acids. Single viable CD3+CD4+CD8-CD45RO+ cells were sorted as the memory CD4+ T cells. The rearrangement links TRBV5-1 to TRBJ2-3, with 12 nucleotides matching TRBD2. The sample taken for sequencing was memory CD4+ T cells from blood. This TCR was recovered from an adult in good health and CMV-seronegative. CDR3 sequence reads: CASSMTSGRSTDTQYF. CDR3 nucleotides: TGCGCCAGCAGCATGACTAGCGGGAGATCCACAGATACGCAGTATTTT.